Each of the 17 T cell receptor beta chains below was sequenced from the same sample in a study of T-cell memory formation after mild COVID-19. TCRdb re-analysed the 5' RACE reads in MiXCR, keeping a single row per CDR3 protein. The sample has about 430,000 distinct CDR3 sequences; 15% to 20% are singletons. The specimen sequenced was PBMCs or a T cell subset sorted from them (not recorded which). Every receptor here comes from a man younger than 30 who had mild COVID-19 (a few samples of this study predate the infection). Cell type and time point are not known.

This clonotype appeared a few times. Mismatch with germline at one junction end may stem from a read error. This chain uses TRBV4-2 with TRBJ1-4; no definite D call. The germline V gene has CDR1 LGHNA and CDR2 YNFKEQ. The CDR3 totals 13 residues. This chain's CDR3 is CASSPGTDEKLFF. CDR3 coding DNA: TGTGCCAGCAGCCCCGGAACTGATGAAAAACTGTTTTTT.

CDR3 sequence reads: CATSRDDKTHEQYF. In nucleotides, the CDR3 is TGTGCCACCAGCAGAGATGATAAGACCCACGAGCAGTACTTC. The V gene is TRBV15, the J gene TRBJ2-7; no firm D call. Trimming cost V 0 bases and J 5 bases, with 11 bases left between them. The CDR3 totals 14 residues. The germline CDR1 and CDR2 sequences are LNHNV and YYDKDF (reference sequence).

This clonotype was detected a few times. The genes are TRBV6-2 or TRBV6-3 and TRBJ2-5; maybe TRBD2 (5 bases). Germline lookup yields CDR1 MNHEY and CDR2 SVGEGT. The CDR3 runs 14 residues. Trimming left V 2 bases short and J 4 bases short, with 11 bases between. The CDR3 loop is CASSYVARGETQYF. CDR3 DNA: TGTGCCAGCAGTTACGTGGCCCGGGGAGAGACCCAGTACTTC.

This clonotype was seen only a few times. The chain has TRBV3-1 and TRBJ2-5, with no clear D. This CDR3 contains 12 residues. Germline V CDR1 and CDR2: LGHDT, YNNKEL (reference sequence). The ends were cut back, 2 bases at V and 5 bases at J, with 6 bases in the middle. The CDR3 DNA follows: TGTGCCAGCAGCCAATCAGAGGAGACCCAGTACTTC. This sequence encodes CASSQSEETQYF.

V is TRBV11-2 and J is TRBJ1-1, with 8 bases that match TRBD1. Germline CDR1 is SGHAT and CDR2 is FQNNGV. Germline trimming cut 0 bases from V and 1 base from J; bases unmatched to any gene: 4. The CDR3 length is 16 residues. CDR3 DNA: TGTGCCAGCAGCTTAGAAACTGGACAGGGGAACACTGAAGCTTTCTTT. Translation gives CASSLETGQGNTEAFF. Full variable domain (missing parts from reference TRBV11-2 and TRBJ1-1): EAGVAQSPRYKIIEKRQSVAFWCNPISGHATLYWYQQILGQGPKLLIQFQNNGVVDDSQLPKDRFSAERLKGVDSTLKIQPAKLEDSAVYLCASSLETGQGNTEAFFGQGTRLTVV.

In this sample, this clonotype turned up a few times. The chain couples TRBV4-1 to TRBJ2-5; tentatively, D is TRBD1 (5 bases). CDR3 length: 15 amino acids. CDR1 and CDR2 (germline): MGHRA, YSYEKL. Trimming took 4 bases from V and 5 from J, leaving 17 bases between them. CDR3 sequence: CASSRPPQGPETQYF. CDR3 bases: TGCGCCAGCAGCCGGCCGCCCCAGGGTCCGGAGACCCAGTACTTC.

The gene calls are TRBV5-4 and TRBJ1-1; no definite D call. CDR3 length: 15 amino acids. Germline-derived CDR1 and CDR2 are SGHNT and YYREEE (reference sequence). V lost 2 bases, J lost 1 base, and 12 bases lay in between. CDR3 amino acids: CASSLHGRGNTEAFF. The CDR3 DNA reads TGTGCCAGCAGCTTACATGGTCGGGGGAACACTGAAGCTTTCTTT.

The chain employs TRBV5-1 and TRBJ2-1; 13 positions match TRBD2. Looked up from germline, CDR1 is SGHRS and CDR2 is YFSETQ. This CDR3 has 15 amino acids. Trimming took 3 bases from V and 9 from J; bases not matched to a gene: 6. CDR3 in amino acids: CASSSTSGGAAEQFF. Here the CDR3 DNA reads TGCGCCAGCAGCTCCACTAGCGGGGGGGCTGCTGAGCAGTTCTTC. The full variable domain, in which reference TRBV5-1 and TRBJ2-1 provide the parts outside the CDR3, is KAGVTQTPRYLIKTRGQQVTLSCSPISGHRSVSWYQQTPGQGLQFLFEYFSETQRNKGNFPGRFSGRQFSNSRSEMNVSTLELGDSALYLCASSSTSGGAAEQFFGPGTRLTVL.

V gene TRBV27 combines with J gene TRBJ2-7; 10 bases map to TRBD1. The CDR3 length is 14 residues. In germline, CDR1 is MNHEY, CDR2 SMNVEV (reference sequence). With V trimmed by 4 bases and J by 4 bases, 4 bases remained unmatched. Here the CDR3 DNA reads TGTGCCAGCAGTTGGGGACAGGGGAGGTACGAGCAGTACTTC. It is translated as CASSWGQGRYEQYF.

The chain carries TRBV7-9 and TRBJ2-7; possibly TRBD1 or TRBD2 for D (6 bases each). The CDR3 runs to 14 residues. Germline lookup yields CDR1 SEHNR and CDR2 FQNEAQ (reference sequence). V was clipped by 5 bases and J by 3 bases, with 14 bases between them. CDR3 region: CASSPLGGNYEQYF. DNA for the CDR3: TGTGCCAGCAGCCCCTTGGGGGGCAACTACGAGCAGTACTTC. Together with reference TRBV7-9 and TRBJ2-7, the CDR3 gives the full variable domain: DTGVSQNPRHKITKRGQNVTFRCDPISEHNRLYWYRQTLGQGPEFLTYFQNEAQLEKSRLLSDRFSAERPKGSFSTLEIQRTEQGDSAMYLCASSPLGGNYEQYFGPGTRLTVT.

This chain uses TRBV6-2 or TRBV6-3 with TRBJ2-2; D call uncertain. V gave up 2 bases and J gave up 1 base, with 8 bases separating them. This CDR3 is built from 15 residues. Germline V gene sequence: CDR1 MNHEY, CDR2 SVGEGT. The CDR3 DNA follows: TGTGCCAGCAGTTACCGCGCAGTGAACACCGGGGAGCTGTTTTTT. This translates into CASSYRAVNTGELFF.

The chain links TRBV27 to TRBJ1-1; D possibly corresponds to TRBD1 (6 bases). This CDR3 spans 15 amino acids. Germline V lookup: CDR1 MNHEY, CDR2 SMNVEV (reference sequence). The germline V and J ends were trimmed by 5 bases and 5 bases, with 18 bases remaining between them. The CDR3 loop reads CASSALGVGGTEAFF. The DNA of the CDR3 is TGTGCCAGCAGTGCCCTAGGGGTAGGGGGGACTGAAGCTTTCTTT.

The chain uses TRBV5-1 and TRBJ2-3; 8 bases match TRBD2. The CDR3 spans 16 residues. V lost 0 bases and J lost 2; bases outside the gene matches: 5. Germline loops: CDR1 SGHRS, CDR2 YFSETQ. The CDR3 loop is CASSLADSGVTDTQYF. The CDR3 DNA sequence: TGCGCCAGCAGCTTGGCCGATAGCGGGGTCACAGATACGCAGTATTTT.

This chain uses TRBV7-6 with TRBJ2-1; 8 bases fit TRBD2. Per the germline V gene, CDR1 is SGHVS and CDR2 is FNYEAQ. The V segment lost 5 bases and the J segment 7 bases; nucleotides outside the gene matches: 10. The CDR3 sequence is 15 residues long. The CDR3 here is CASSPDRGGVNEQFF. CDR3 sequence (DNA): TGTGCCAGCAGCCCTGATCGGGGGGGAGTAAATGAGCAGTTCTTC.

The V and J genes are TRBV5-6 and TRBJ1-2; the D is unclear. Deletions cut 3 bases from V and 4 bases from J, with 16 bases between. The germline CDR1 and CDR2 sequences are SGHDT and YYEEEE. This CDR3 spans 15 amino acids. CDR3 region: CASSSPVGQRYGYTF. Written as DNA, the CDR3 is TGTGCCAGCAGCTCCCCGGTAGGCCAGCGCTATGGCTACACCTTC.

In this sample, this clonotype turned up many times. The chain uses TRBV23-1 and TRBJ2-2, with D maybe TRBD2 (6 bases). TRBV23-1 is classed as an ORF, of uncertain function. The CDR3 is 13 amino acids. Trimming removed 6 bases from V and 1 base from J, with 6 bases in between. The CDR3 loop reads CASSGGNTGELFF. The CDR3 DNA reads TGCGCCAGCAGCGGGGGGAACACCGGGGAGCTGTTTTTT.

The chain combines TRBV20-1 with TRBJ2-7; TRBD1 is a possible D gene (5 bases). Germline V gene sequence: CDR1 DFQATT, CDR2 SNEGSKA (reference sequence). The CDR3 is 16 residues long. Trimming took off 0 bases at V and 7 bases at J, with 22 bases between the two ends. The CDR3 loop is CSAREVPNRFTTEQYF. The DNA of the CDR3 is TGCAGTGCTAGAGAGGTTCCAAACAGGTTTACTACGGAGCAGTACTTC.